Following are 25 T cell receptor beta chains from one sample sequenced in a study of Ad26.COV2.S vaccination and SARS-CoV-2 variants. Treatment in this sample: around 19 received Ad26.COV2.S at low or high dose, single or two shots; about 5 received placebo; per-sample allocation not given. Sampling was performed 63 days after the first vaccine or placebo injection. Profiling relied on immunoSEQ multiplex PCR, and the TCRdb table lists in-frame clones only, not all of them. The sample consists of roughly 500,000 clones, about 91% of them appearing once. Sequenced material: peripheral blood, taken in a trial of Ad26.COV2.S vaccine versus placebo. These receptor sequences come from a person between 18 and 59 years old who received the Ad26.COV2.S COVID-19 vaccine or a placebo.

The chain joins TRBV4-3 to TRBJ2-1; TRBD2 matches at 12 bases. This CDR3 contains 20 residues. Germline V gene data show CDR1 as LGHNA and CDR2 as YSLEER. The ends lost 0 bases at V and 0 bases at J; junction bases unmatched: 9. The DNA for the CDR3 is TGCGCCAGCAGCCAAGATCGCGGACTAGCGGGGACTTACTCCTACAATGAGCAGTTCTTC. Translation gives CASSQDRGLAGTYSYNEQFF.

This clone was seen once. V is TRBV6-2 or TRBV6-3 and J is TRBJ1-1; unclear D gene. The V gene's germline CDR1 is MNHEY and CDR2 SVGEGT. CDR3 length: 15 residues. The V end lost 0 bases, the J end lost 0 bases, and 8 bases lay between the germline ends. The CDR3 sequence: CASSYSKQMNTEAFF. The CDR3 coding sequence is TGTGCCAGCAGTTACTCGAAACAGATGAACACTGAAGCTTTCTTT.

The chain recombines TRBV19 with TRBJ2-5; 7 nucleotides line up with TRBD2. This CDR3 spans 11 amino acids. J gave up 7 bases and V 6 bases, and 2 bases lay outside the gene matches. Germline CDR1 is LNHDA and CDR2 is SQIVND (reference sequence). As DNA, the CDR3 is TGTGCCAGTAGCCCGGGGGGGACCCAGTACTTC. The encoded protein is CASSPGGTQYF.

The rearrangement links TRBV19 to TRBJ1-6; D is perhaps TRBD1 (5 bases). The germline V gene encodes CDR1 LNHDA and CDR2 SQIVND (reference sequence). The CDR3 runs to 17 residues. Trimming shortened V by 3 bases and J by 3 bases, and 15 bases separated the two germline ends. The CDR3 region is CASSIYRRSGYNSPLHF. The CDR3 DNA reads TGTGCCAGTAGTATCTACAGGAGGTCGGGCTATAATTCACCCCTCCACTTT.

The chain links TRBV15 to TRBJ2-7, with a possible D match to TRBD1 (6 bases). The CDR3 totals 15 residues. V was cut by 1 base and J by 6 bases, with 16 bases left in between. Germline assignment: CDR1 LNHNV and CDR2 YYDKDF (reference sequence). CDR3 bases: TGTGCCACCAGCAGAGCCAGGACAGCCGCGGGCGAGCAGTACTTC. Translation: CATSRARTAAGEQYF.

The chain recombines TRBV6-5 with TRBJ2-3; D is undetermined. The germline V and J ends were trimmed by 3 bases and 3 bases, with 7 bases remaining between them. Germline CDR1 and CDR2: MNHEY and SVGAGI. The CDR3 runs to 13 residues. CDR3 protein: CASSYLRTDTQYF. In DNA form, the CDR3 reads TGTGCCAGCAGTTATCTCCGGACAGATACGCAGTATTTT.

The CDR3 DNA reads as TGTGCCTGGTCCCGACCTCGGGCTAGCGACAGCACAGATACGCAGTATTTT. Encoded protein: CAWSRPRASDSTDTQYF. The chain is built from TRBV30 and TRBJ2-3, with D tentatively TRBD2 (6 bases). V lost 5 bases and J lost 0, with 21 bases in between. The CDR3 loop spans 17 amino acids. Germline V gene lookup returns CDR1 GTSNPN and CDR2 SVGIG (reference sequence).

This clone was seen only a few times. The J gene is TRBJ1-5, the V gene TRBV3-1 (or the pseudogene TRBV3-2), with a tentative D call TRBD1 (5 bases). CDR1 is LGHDT, CDR2 YNNKEL, per germline (reference sequence). The ends were cut back, 1 base at V and 6 bases at J, with 13 bases in the middle. The CDR3 covers 15 residues. CDR3 region: CASSQGTGGSQPQHF. The DNA for the CDR3 is TGTGCCAGCAGCCAAGGGACGGGGGGAAGTCAGCCCCAGCATTTT.

The rearrangement uses TRBV4-3 and TRBJ2-1; 10 bases agree with TRBD1. Germline lookup yields CDR1 LGHNA and CDR2 YSLEER. V lost 2 bases and J lost 8; bases outside the gene matches: 12. There are 17 residues in the CDR3. CDR3 region: CASSQFWTGGLMYEQFF. CDR3 nucleotide sequence: TGCGCCAGCAGCCAATTCTGGACAGGGGGTTTAATGTATGAGCAGTTCTTC.

CDR3 in DNA: TGCGATGGAGGGGAGGTAAACATTCAGTACTTC. Its protein is CDGGEVNIQYF. The V call is TRBV10-1, the J call TRBJ2-4, with D tentatively TRBD2 (6 bases). CDR3 length equals 11 residues. Germline loops: CDR1 WNHNN, CDR2 SYGVQD (reference sequence).

The V and J genes are TRBV24-1 and TRBJ2-1, with a weak D call TRBD2 (6 bases). The CDR3 has 15 residues. The V end lost 0 bases, the J end lost 8 bases, and 13 bases lay between the germline ends. CDR1 is KGHDR, CDR2 SFDVKD, per germline. The CDR3: CATSDLRGIVDEQFF. CDR3 nucleotide sequence: TGTGCCACCAGTGATTTGCGGGGGATTGTGGATGAGCAGTTCTTC.

This chain links TRBV7-3 with TRBJ2-6, with D hard to call. The CDR3 has 13 amino acids. Trimming pared 3 bases from V and 4 bases from J, leaving 4 bases between. Germline-derived CDR1 and CDR2 are SGHTA and FQGTGA. The CDR3 spells CASSFWGANVLTF. The CDR3 DNA sequence: TGTGCCAGCAGCTTTTGGGGGGCCAACGTCCTGACTTTC. Full variable domain (outside the CDR3, taken from reference TRBV7-3 and TRBJ2-6): GAGVSQTPSNKVTEKGKYVELRCDPISGHTALYWYRQSLGQGPEFLIYFQGTGAADDSGLPNDRFFAVRPEGSVSTLKIQRTERGDSAVYLCASSFWGANVLTFGAGSRLTVL.

This clone was seen a single time. The chain is built from TRBV6-5 and TRBJ1-1; tentatively, D is TRBD1 (5 bases). Germline V gene lookup returns CDR1 MNHEY and CDR2 SVGAGI. Between the trimmed V and J ends, which lost 4 bases and 6 bases, there was a span of 12 bases. The CDR3 runs 13 residues. The chain's CDR3 is CASSLGDAPEAFF. In DNA form, the CDR3 reads TGTGCCAGCAGTTTAGGGGACGCCCCTGAAGCTTTCTTT.

The chain has TRBV5-6 and TRBJ2-1; 7 bases are shared with TRBD2. The CDR3 totals 15 residues. V lost 1 base to trimming and J lost 3 bases; unmatched junction nucleotides: 4. Germline V lookup: CDR1 SGHDT, CDR2 YYEEEE. In DNA, the CDR3 is TGTGCCAGCAGCTTGCCCCAGCGGGGCTACAATGAGCAGTTCTTC. This translates into CASSLPQRGYNEQFF.

This chain connects TRBV7-9 to TRBJ2-4; 8 bases map to TRBD2. V gave up 4 bases and J gave up 6 bases; unmatched junction bases: 8. Germline V lookup: CDR1 SEHNR, CDR2 FQNEAQ (reference sequence). The CDR3 is 15 amino acids. The CDR3 here is CASSSPAGVRNIQYF. As DNA, the CDR3 is TGTGCCAGCAGCTCACCAGCGGGAGTACGAAACATTCAGTACTTC.

The chain combines TRBV11-1 with TRBJ2-7; the match to TRBD1 covers 7 bases. The CDR3 is 15 amino acids. The germline gives CDR1 SGHAT, CDR2 FQDESV (reference sequence). Trimming cost V 5 bases and J 0 bases; bases outside gene matches: 7. The CDR3 bases are TGTGCCAGCAGCCCTCAAGGGGGCAGCTCCTACGAGCAGTACGTC. Its translation: CASSPQGGSSYEQYV.

The chain couples TRBV15 to TRBJ1-6, with 7 bases matching TRBD1. The CDR3 length is 14 residues. Looked up from germline, CDR1 is LNHNV and CDR2 is YYDKDF (reference sequence). Losses at the gene ends were 4 bases for V and 7 bases for J; bases not matched to a gene: 4. CDR3 in DNA: TGTGCCACCAGCAAACGGGACAGCAATTCACCCCTCCACTTT. It encodes CATSKRDSNSPLHF.

This clone was recorded only once. This chain connects TRBV25-1 to TRBJ2-7, with TRBD2 matching 7 bases. Per germline, CDR1 MGHDK and CDR2 SYGVNS. The junction had 4 bases not matched to a gene; V was cut back by 4 bases and J by 4 bases. This CDR3 is 13 amino acids long. Here the CDR3 reads CASSGSGGYEQYV. CDR3 in DNA: TGTGCCAGCAGTGGGTCCGGGGGGTACGAGCAGTACGTC.

The chain links TRBV19 to TRBJ1-2, with TRBD1 identical over 7 bases. J was trimmed by 7 bases and V by 7 bases; bases with no gene match: 15. The CDR3 spans 15 residues. Germline values: CDR1 LNHDA, CDR2 SQIVND (reference sequence). The chain's CDR3 is CASTPYRDSPFGYTF. DNA of the CDR3: TGTGCCAGTACACCGTACCGGGACAGCCCCTTTGGCTACACCTTC. The complete variable domain, with remaining parts taken from reference TRBV19 and TRBJ1-2, reads DGGITQSPKYLFRKEGQNVTLSCEQNLNHDAMYWYRQDPGQGLRLIYYSQIVNDFQKGDIAEGYSVSREKKESFPLTVTSAQKNPTAFYLCASTPYRDSPFGYTFGSGTRLTVV.

This sequence joins TRBV10-3 and TRBJ2-2, with a tentative D call TRBD2 (6 bases). This CDR3 comprises 13 residues. CDR1 and CDR2 (germline): ENHRY, SYGVKD. Trimming left V 10 bases short and J 6 bases short, with 15 bases between. The CDR3 loop is CATAREFAGELFF. CDR3 DNA sequence: TGTGCCACGGCCCGGGAGTTCGCCGGGGAGCTGTTTTTT.

This chain joins TRBV29-1 and TRBJ2-1; D not resolved. Trimming removed 1 base from V and 7 bases from J, with 11 bases in between. Looked up from germline, CDR1 is SQVTM and CDR2 is ANQGSEA. This CDR3 comprises 13 residues. For the CDR3, the DNA is TGCAGCGTTGAAGTGATCCATAAGAATGAGCAGTTCTTC. Translating it yields CSVEVIHKNEQFF.

This clone showed up just once. This chain connects TRBV7-2 to TRBJ2-7; D is ambiguous. There are 13 residues in the CDR3. The germline CDR1 and CDR2 sequences are SGHTA and FQGNSA. V lost 2 bases and J 2 bases, leaving 7 bases between the germline ends. This CDR3 is CASSLKAPYEQYF. The DNA of the CDR3 is TGTGCCAGCAGCTTAAAAGCCCCCTACGAGCAGTACTTC.

The J gene is TRBJ2-7, the V gene TRBV6-2 or TRBV6-3; maybe TRBD2 (6 bases). Trimming cost V 6 bases and J 7 bases, with 16 bases left between them. Germline V CDR1 and CDR2: MNHEY, SVGEGT. CDR3 length equals 13 residues. The CDR3 DNA is TGTGCCAGCAGCCCGCGGGATACCCTAGAGCAGTACGTC. Translated: CASSPRDTLEQYV.

This clone was recorded only once. The chain is built from TRBV27 and TRBJ2-1, with TRBD1 matching 10 bases. The CDR3 length is 14 residues. Germline lookup yields CDR1 MNHEY and CDR2 SMNVEV (reference sequence). Losses at the gene ends were 5 bases for V and 3 bases for J; bases not matched to a gene: 1. The CDR3 here is CASSRDRGYNEQFF. The CDR3 nucleotides read TGTGCCAGCAGTCGGGACAGGGGCTACAATGAGCAGTTCTTC.

The chain couples TRBV5-5 to TRBJ2-7; no clear D gene. The CDR3 sequence is 13 residues long. From germline, CDR1 is SGHKS and CDR2 YYEKEE (reference sequence). The V end was cut by 2 bases, the J end by 4 bases, with 10 bases between. The CDR3 DNA reads as TGTGCCAGCAGCTTTGAAGTCAGATACGAGCAGTACGTC. This gives the protein CASSFEVRYEQYV.